This TCR beta chain came from a study of cytomegalovirus exposure and HLA in healthy donors. Study conclusions and caveats: Analysis was carried out at a later point, and it linked a missense DCLRE1C variant to TCR beta V- and J-gene trimming. Later analysis showed TCR association rates varying by HLA locus, highest for DRB1 and lowest for HLA-C. Sequencing likely produced, as an artifact, a cluster of highly shared sequence variants.

Note on this clone: Its specificity is not known.

Primers for the PCR totalled 60 Vbeta and 13 Jbeta. This table comes from immunoSEQ multiplex PCR, and its TCRdb copy is limited to in-frame clones, with some not included. The top ten hold approximately 3.6% of the sample, which has 130,000 to 150,000 clones, roughly 85% seen once. Germline CDR1 and CDR2: MDHEN and SYDVKM. With V trimmed by 6 bases and J by 7 bases, 15 bases remained unmatched. The CDR3 loop spans 17 amino acids. This clonotype was sampled from a male donor in good health and CMV-seronegative. The sample consisted of PBMCs. The V and J genes are TRBV28 and TRBJ2-1, with 10 bases lining up with TRBD1. CDR3 DNA sequence: TGTGCCAGCAGCCCCACCGTTGGGACAGGGGCGAAAAATGAGCAGTTCTTC. Its protein is CASSPTVGTGAKNEQFF.